One sample yielded the 17 T cell receptor beta chains listed below, sequenced in a study of vaccination and CD4 T cells after COVID-19 (dated by TCRdb to between 2021 and 2024). No cognate antigen is known for these TCRs. The treatment or condition label of this sample denotes: roughly 11-day PBMC culture with coronavirus spike peptide pools or control peptides (ViraFEST assay). CD4+ T cells from unexposed donors were collected before the COVID-19 pandemic (2011-2018). Library prep was done by PCR. Sequencing relied on an Illumina iSeq 100. DNA from cultured CD4+ T cells underwent TCR sequencing with the Oncomine TCR Beta short-read assay at the Johns Hopkins FTIC core. TCRdb reran the public reads through fastp at Q25 and MiXCR, keeping productive beta chains. Identical CDR3 protein sequences are pooled into one entry, listed with their most common genes and DNA. The sample records about 5,900 distinct CDR3 sequences, approximately 35% of which are singletons. Roughly 31% of the sample belongs to the ten largest clones.

The specimen sequenced was CD4+ T cells from blood, cultured in vitro. These receptors all stem from a human donor in good health.

The V gene is TRBV27, the J gene TRBJ1-1; 8 nucleotides match TRBD1. Germline CDR1 and CDR2: MNHEY and SMNVEV (reference sequence). The junction had 7 bases not matched to a gene; V was cut back by 6 bases and J by 1 base. This CDR3 contains 15 residues. CDR3 sequence: CASSWTGRWNTEAFF. As DNA, the CDR3 is TGTGCCAGCAGCTGGACAGGGCGGTGGAACACTGAAGCTTTCTTT.

V gene TRBV12-3 or TRBV12-4 combines with J gene TRBJ1-5; D ambiguous. The CDR3 is 13 residues long. V was shortened by 5 bases and J by 6 bases, with 11 bases between the two germline ends. The DNA of the CDR3 is TGTGCCAGCAGTACCGGTCTTGGTCAGCCCCAGCATTTT. Its protein is CASSTGLGQPQHF.

This clonotype was counted between two and nine times. The chain joins TRBV2 to TRBJ1-5; TRBD1 might be the D (5 bases). V gave up 7 bases and J gave up 4 bases, with 23 bases separating them. Germline V gives CDR1 SNHLY, CDR2 FYNNEI. The CDR3 contains 17 residues. The CDR3 nucleotides are TGTGCCAGCACCTCTTCCGGGACGCTTCGAAGGAATCAGCCCCAGCATTTT. Protein sequence: CASTSSGTLRRNQPQHF.

This clonotype showed up just a few times. This chain uses TRBV6-1 with TRBJ1-1, with D unresolved. V was trimmed by 6 bases and J by 4 bases, leaving 9 bases between them. This CDR3 region has 12 residues. Germline CDR1 is MNHNS and CDR2 is SASEGT. CDR3 protein: CASRRNRTEAFF. The CDR3 nucleotides read TGTGCCAGCAGAAGGAATCGCACTGAAGCTTTCTTT.

There are a few counts of this clonotype. The V and J genes are TRBV7-2 and TRBJ1-1; 9 positions match TRBD1. CDR3 size: 16 residues. Germline assignment: CDR1 SGHTA and CDR2 FQGNSA. Germline trimming cut 1 base from V and 5 bases from J; bases unmatched to any gene: 8. The CDR3 DNA reads TGTGCCAGCAGCTTAGGAGGGACAGGGATCTGGACTGAAGCTTTCTTT. It is translated as CASSLGGTGIWTEAFF.

This chain links TRBV11-2 with TRBJ1-1, with 9 bases matching TRBD1. Germline CDR1 is SGHAT and CDR2 is FQNNGV. J was trimmed by 4 bases and V by 4 bases; bases with no gene match: 10. This CDR3 region has 16 residues. Here the CDR3 DNA reads TGTGCCAGCAGCTATAACACGGGACAGGGAGGCACTGAAGCTTTCTTT. Residues: CASSYNTGQGGTEAFF.

The chain carries TRBV19 and TRBJ2-1; no clear D gene. The germline V gene encodes CDR1 LNHDA and CDR2 SQIVND (reference sequence). V lost 3 bases, J lost 8 bases, and 8 bases lay in between. This CDR3 is 12 amino acids long. This CDR3 reads CASSIGFYEQFF. CDR3 DNA sequence: TGTGCCAGTAGTATTGGGTTCTATGAGCAGTTCTTC.

The V gene is TRBV18, the J gene TRBJ1-5; D not resolved. The germline V gene has CDR1 KGHSH and CDR2 LQKENI. V was shortened by 2 bases and J by 3 bases, with 11 bases between the two germline ends. The CDR3 has 15 residues. The CDR3 loop reads CASSPSGGNNQPQHF. In DNA form, the CDR3 reads TGTGCCAGCTCACCATCCGGTGGGAACAATCAGCCCCAGCATTTT.

The V call is TRBV25-1, the J call TRBJ1-5; D perhaps matches TRBD1 (6 bases). This CDR3 is 19 amino acids long. CDR1 is MGHDK and CDR2 is SYGVNS in the germline V gene. V was clipped by 2 bases and J by 5 bases, with 25 bases between them. The DNA of the CDR3 is TGTGCCAGCAGTGAACGAACGTCCGAGGGGGGAGAGCCTTATCAGCCCCAGCATTTT. It encodes CASSERTSEGGEPYQPQHF.

This chain links TRBV7-8 with TRBJ2-1; TRBD1 matches 10 bases. The CDR3 is 16 residues long. The J segment lost 0 bases and the V segment lost 4 bases, leaving 3 bases of the junction unmatched. Looked up from germline, CDR1 is SGHVS and CDR2 is FQNEAQ. CDR3 region: CASSSRTGGSYNEQFF. The CDR3 DNA reads TGTGCCAGCAGCTCAAGGACAGGGGGCTCCTACAATGAGCAGTTCTTC.

V usage is TRBV19 and J usage is TRBJ2-1; 7 positions agree with TRBD2. This CDR3 comprises 16 residues. Trimming cost V 1 base and J 7 bases; bases outside gene matches: 10. Germline lookup yields CDR1 LNHDA and CDR2 SQIVND (reference sequence). The DNA of the CDR3 is TGTGCCAGTAGTATAGGTGCTAGCGCGGGAGCAAATGAGCAGTTCTTC. Translation gives CASSIGASAGANEQFF.

The chain uses TRBV5-5 and TRBJ2-5, with TRBD1 matching 8 bases. Germline V gene lookup returns CDR1 SGHKS and CDR2 YYEKEE (reference sequence). The CDR3 consists of 14 residues. Losses at the gene ends were 2 bases for V and 4 bases for J; bases not matched to a gene: 4. The chain's CDR3 is CASSLDRGGETQYF. The DNA for the CDR3 is TGTGCCAGCAGCTTAGACAGGGGTGGAGAGACCCAGTACTTC. Based on the CDR3 plus reference TRBV5-5 and TRBJ2-5, the full variable domain is DAGVTQSPTHLIKTRGQQVTLRCSPISGHKSVSWYQQVLGQGPQFIFQYYEKEERGRGNFPDRFSARQFPNYSSELNVNALLLGDSALYLCASSLDRGGETQYFGPGTRLLVL.

The chain couples TRBV7-8 to TRBJ2-5; no clear D. The germline CDR1 and CDR2 sequences are SGHVS and FQNEAQ. The germline V and J ends were trimmed by 5 bases and 0 bases, with 4 bases remaining between them. This CDR3 comprises 12 residues. The chain's CDR3 is CASSRDQETQYF. CDR3 nucleotides: TGTGCCAGCAGCCGGGACCAAGAGACCCAGTACTTC.

The chain recombines TRBV19 with TRBJ2-5; maybe TRBD1 (7 bases). Germline CDR1 LNHDA, CDR2 SQIVND (reference sequence). The CDR3 has 18 residues. The ends were cut back, 2 bases at V and 4 bases at J, with 23 bases in the middle. Here the CDR3 reads CASSIMGGTSRGRETQYF. Written as DNA, the CDR3 is TGTGCCAGTAGTATAATGGGCGGCACTAGCAGGGGGAGAGAGACCCAGTACTTC.

This clonotype occurred a few times. The genes are TRBV9 and TRBJ2-7, with TRBD2 identical over 7 bases. This CDR3 comprises 15 residues. The V and J ends lost 3 bases and 7 bases, in that order; junction bases with no gene match: 13. Germline CDR1 reads SGDLS; CDR2 reads YYNGEE. This chain's CDR3 is CASSALGTTSQEQYF. CDR3 DNA: TGTGCCAGCAGCGCCCTCGGGACTACCTCCCAGGAGCAGTACTTC.

The V and J genes are TRBV12-3 or TRBV12-4 and TRBJ1-6; unclear D gene. V gave up 3 bases and J gave up 8 bases, with 11 bases separating them. The CDR3 extends over 14 amino acids. The CDR3 DNA sequence: TGTGCCAGCAGTTTCTTCAGATGGGATTCACCCCTCCACTTT. Protein: CASSFFRWDSPLHF.

The rearrangement links TRBV7-9 to TRBJ1-2; 9 bases align to TRBD1. Trimming removed 4 bases from V and 7 bases from J; junction bases left unmatched: 13. Per the germline V gene, CDR1 is SEHNR and CDR2 is FQNEAQ (reference sequence). This CDR3 contains 16 residues. This CDR3 is CASSSLPGQGTGGYTF. CDR3 nucleotide sequence: TGTGCCAGCAGCTCCCTCCCGGGACAGGGTACCGGTGGCTACACCTTC.